This T cell receptor (beta chain) was retrieved from a study of vaccination and CD4 T cells after COVID-19. Study overall: The makeup of the convalescents was six males and four females, two of them Hispanic. General study findings and limits: A nonsignificant rise from around 20 to 38 was seen in the median number of SARS-CoV-2-reactive clonotypes. A median about 90% of convalescent patients' SARS-CoV-2-reactive clones emerged only after vaccination.

Treatment given: approximately nine-day PBMC culture with coronavirus spike peptide pools or control peptides (ViraFEST assay). Cultured CD4+ T-cell DNA underwent Oncomine TCR Beta short-read sequencing. From CD4+ T cells that had been cultured, genomic DNA was extracted. TCRdb itself ran the PCR reads through MiXCR, one entry per CDR3 protein. The sample yields around 16,000 distinct CDR3 sequences, approximately 53% seen once. With regard to this clonotype: The antigen is unknown.

Germline lookup yields CDR1 LNHDA and CDR2 SQIVND (reference sequence). The CDR3 is 15 amino acids. The V and J ends lost 0 bases and 2 bases respectively, with 9 bases between them. The chain has TRBV19 and TRBJ2-3; D is tentatively TRBD1 or TRBD2 (5 bases each). This receptor was identified in a human donor with COVID-19. The specimen comprised cultured CD4+ T cells from blood, sampled after SARS-CoV-2 vaccination. The CDR3 here is CASSIDGTSTDTQYF. Written as DNA, the CDR3 is TGTGCCAGTAGTATAGATGGGACGTCCACAGATACGCAGTATTTT. The full variable domain, rest sourced from reference TRBV19 and TRBJ2-3, is DGGITQSPKYLFRKEGQNVTLSCEQNLNHDAMYWYRQDPGQGLRLIYYSQIVNDFQKGDIAEGYSVSREKKESFPLTVTSAQKNPTAFYLCASSIDGTSTDTQYFGPGTRLTVL.